This TCR beta chain was recovered during a study of T-cell memory formation after mild COVID-19. This CDR3 is 13 amino acids long. Germline V CDR1 and CDR2: DFQATT, SNEGSKA (reference sequence). The ends lost 6 bases at V and 2 bases at J; junction bases unmatched: 4. One entry per CDR3 protein results from TCRdb running MiXCR on the 5' RACE reads. The sample lists 89,000 or so distinct CDR3 sequences; 10% to 15% were seen once. The sequenced sample consisted of PBMCs or a T cell subset sorted from them (not recorded which). The chain joins TRBV20-1 to TRBJ2-1; 7 bases align to TRBD2. This TCR was sampled from a young man who had mild COVID-19 (a few samples of this study predate the infection). Cell type and time point are not known. The CDR3 nucleotides are TGCAGTGCCACCCGGGGGGCCTACAATGAGCAGTTCTTC. This sequence encodes CSATRGAYNEQFF.